These T cell receptor beta chains were read from a single sample in a study of T cells after yellow fever vaccination. TCRdb analysed the 5' RACE reads with MiXCR anew, one entry per CDR3 protein. Altogether hundreds of thousands of distinct CDR3 sequences are present, around a sixth being singletons, with the ten largest covering roughly 19%. The sequencing used PBMCs, collected before the yellow fever booster vaccination. These receptors were collected from a man younger than 35 who received the YFV17D yellow fever vaccine. CDR3s include the opening cysteine and the closing phenylalanine or tryptophan. The D gene is left open where the match is weak. The size field is filled for only some rows; it gives once, few, many or a size class.

clone_size	d_call	v_call	j_call	cdr3_nt	cdr3_aa
-	-	TRBV15	TRBJ1-2	TGTGCCACCAGCAGAGGCAGGGAAGGTAATGGCTACACCTTC	CATSRGREGNGYTF
few	TRBD1	TRBV7-9	TRBJ1-4	TGTGCCAGCAGCTCCCTGAGACAGGGGGTCAGAAAACTGTTTTTT	CASSSLRQGVRKLFF
-	-	TRBV18	TRBJ1-4	TGTGCCAGCTCACCACGGGTCGGACCCTCTAATGAAAAACTGTTTTTT	CASSPRVGPSNEKLFF
few	-	TRBV6-2/TRBV6-3	TRBJ2-1	TGTGCCAGCAGTTACGGGCTAACTACCTACAATGAGCAGTTCTTC	CASSYGLTTYNEQFF
-	-	TRBV6-6	TRBJ2-7	TGTGCCAGCAAACCGGGCGGAGGATACGAGCAGTACTTC	CASKPGGGYEQYF
-	-	TRBV15	TRBJ2-5	TGTGCCACCAGCAGAGTGCCGGGGCAAGAGACCCAGTACTTC	CATSRVPGQETQYF
-	TRBD2	TRBV5-1	TRBJ2-1	TGCGCCAGCAGCCAACTAGGGCGGGGGTTCTACAATGAGCAGTTCTTC	CASSQLGRGFYNEQFF
-	-	TRBV7-9	TRBJ2-4	TGTGCCAGCAGCCCTGCGACAGGTCTAGCCAAAAACATTCAGTACTTC	CASSPATGLAKNIQYF
few	-	TRBV6-5	TRBJ1-2	TGTGCCAGCAGTTACTCGGGGAAGGGCTATGGCTACACCTTC	CASSYSGKGYGYTF
few	TRBD1	TRBV9	TRBJ1-1	TGTGCCAGCACCCGGGACAGGGCGAACACTGAAGCTTTCTTT	CASTRDRANTEAFF
-	-	TRBV20-1	TRBJ2-2	TGCAGTGCCCCTTCTAAACCCGGGACTGTGGCCGGGGAGCTGTTTTTT	CSAPSKPGTVAGELFF